One sample yielded the 18 T cell receptor beta chains listed below, sequenced in a study of T cells after yellow fever vaccination. TCRdb analysed the 5' RACE reads with MiXCR anew, one entry per CDR3 protein. The profile shows 400,000 to 650,000 distinct CDR3 sequences, about a fifth of them singletons. The source material was PBMCs, sampled approximately 22 days after the first yellow fever vaccination. All receptors come from a man between 18 and 35 years old who received the YFV17D yellow fever vaccine.

This chain links TRBV6-5 with TRBJ1-2; the D gene is possibly TRBD1 (5 bases). Trimming removed 0 bases at V and 4 bases at J, with 9 bases between. The V gene's germline CDR1 is MNHEY and CDR2 SVGAGI. This CDR3 comprises 14 residues. Here the CDR3 DNA reads TGTGCCAGCAGTTACTCGGGGGTCCTCTATGGCTACACCTTC. Translated, it gives CASSYSGVLYGYTF.

The J gene is TRBJ2-5, the V gene TRBV2; D call uncertain. CDR1 and CDR2 (germline): SNHLY, FYNNEI. V was shortened by 4 bases and J by 5 bases, with 11 bases between the two germline ends. The CDR3 sequence is 13 residues long. CDR3 amino acids: CASSVWATETQYF. CDR3 in DNA: TGTGCCAGCAGTGTTTGGGCGACTGAGACCCAGTACTTC.

This clonotype has more than one count but fewer than ten. The J gene is TRBJ1-6, the V gene TRBV20-1, with 8 bases identical to TRBD1. This CDR3 is built from 14 residues. The J segment lost 7 bases and the V segment lost 3 bases, leaving 5 bases of the junction unmatched. Germline V gives CDR1 DFQATT, CDR2 SNEGSKA (reference sequence). CDR3 protein: CSARDRVRNSPLHF. CDR3 in DNA: TGCAGTGCTAGGGACAGGGTCCGGAATTCACCCCTCCACTTT.

This clonotype was found a few times. The rearrangement links TRBV20-1 to TRBJ1-1; no firm D call. Trimming took off 5 bases at V and 5 bases at J, with 15 bases between the two ends. Germline V gene sequence: CDR1 DFQATT, CDR2 SNEGSKA (reference sequence). The CDR3 extends over 13 amino acids. The CDR3 DNA sequence: TGCAGTGCTCCTAGGGCTACAAAGACTGAAGCTTTCTTT. It is translated as CSAPRATKTEAFF.

This clonotype occurred many times. J is TRBJ1-2 and V is TRBV28; tentative D call: TRBD1 (5 bases). CDR3 size: 16 residues. Germline CDR1 MDHEN, CDR2 SYDVKM. V gave up 5 bases and J gave up 4 bases, with 20 bases separating them. Here the CDR3 DNA reads TGTGCCAGCAGTAGGGGTAGGGACGGTGAAGGCTATGGCTACACCTTC. Encoded protein: CASSRGRDGEGYGYTF.

The sample holds a few counts of this clonotype. CDR3 loop: CASSPGTFTFF. The CDR3, as DNA: TGTGCCAGCAGTCCCGGGACTTTTACTTTCTTT. The chain employs TRBV12-3 or TRBV12-4 and TRBJ1-1, with D possibly matching TRBD1 (5 bases). The CDR3 totals 11 residues. Trimming removed 5 bases at V and 12 bases at J, with 13 bases between.

The chain's CDR3 is CASSQDGLWAYSNQPQHF. The DNA for the CDR3 is TGCGCCAGCAGCCAAGACGGTTTGTGGGCTTATAGCAATCAGCCCCAGCATTTT. The genes are TRBV4-1 and TRBJ1-5, with D unresolved. CDR3 length: 18 residues. In germline, CDR1 is MGHRA, CDR2 YSYEKL. V gave up 0 bases and J gave up 0 bases, with 15 bases separating them.

This rearrangement joins TRBV6-5 to TRBJ2-5; 7 bases are shared with TRBD1. V was clipped by 7 bases and J by 5 bases; unmatched bases: 10. Per the germline V gene, CDR1 is MNHEY and CDR2 is SVGAGI. This CDR3 has 14 residues. CDR3 in DNA: TGTGCCAGCATGTTTACAGGGGCCACCGAGACCCAGTACTTC. Encoded protein: CASMFTGATETQYF.

The chain links TRBV5-1 to TRBJ1-2, with 8 positions matching TRBD1. V lost 2 bases, J lost 4 bases, and 16 bases stayed unmatched. The CDR3 sequence is 18 residues long. The germline V gene has CDR1 SGHRS and CDR2 YFSETQ. CDR3 region: CASSFSERTGTSLYGYTF. CDR3 bases: TGCGCCAGCAGCTTTAGTGAAAGGACAGGGACCTCGCTCTATGGCTACACCTTC.

The chain carries TRBV10-3 and TRBJ2-3; 7 bases are shared with TRBD2. This CDR3 contains 16 residues. Germline V gene sequence: CDR1 ENHRY, CDR2 SYGVKD. V dropped 1 base and J dropped 4; count of bases not matched to a gene: 8. CDR3 sequence reads: CAISELEAGSPDTQYF. In DNA, the CDR3 is TGTGCCATCAGTGAGTTAGAAGCGGGGAGTCCAGATACGCAGTATTTT.

This chain links TRBV5-1 with TRBJ1-1, with a possible D match to TRBD1 (6 bases). The CDR3 runs 15 residues. Trimming pared 0 bases from V and 1 base from J, leaving 10 bases between. Germline CDR1 SGHRS, CDR2 YFSETQ. The CDR3 region has the DNA TGCGCCAGCAGCTTGGAATACAGGGAGAACACTGAAGCTTTCTTT. This gives the protein CASSLEYRENTEAFF.

The gene calls are TRBV28 and TRBJ1-1; no clear D gene. Germline values: CDR1 MDHEN, CDR2 SYDVKM. V lost 2 bases and J lost 2, with 3 bases in between. This CDR3 spans 12 amino acids. This CDR3 is CASSLINTEAFF. CDR3 in DNA: TGTGCCAGCAGTTTAATCAACACTGAAGCTTTCTTT.

As to this clonotype: One end of the junction varies from germline; a read error may be responsible. The rearrangement links TRBV28 to TRBJ1-3, with D maybe TRBD1 (5 bases). Germline CDR1 and CDR2: MDHEN and SYDVKM. The CDR3 has 14 residues. CDR3 loop: CASSDSTSGNAIYF. CDR3 bases: TGTGCCAGCAGTGACAGCACCTCTGGAAACGCCATATATTTT. Using reference TRBV28 and TRBJ1-3 for the parts outside the CDR3, the full variable domain is DVKVTQSSRYLVKRTGEKVFLECVQDMDHENMFWYRQDPGLGLRLIYFSYDVKMKEKGDIPEGYSVSREKKERFSLILESASTNQTSMYLCASSDSTSGNAIYFGEGSWLTVV.

The chain recombines TRBV24-1 with TRBJ2-7, with a weak D call TRBD2 (6 bases). V was pared by 4 bases and J by 3 bases, with 6 bases between. Per germline, CDR1 KGHDR and CDR2 SFDVKD. The CDR3 runs to 12 residues. The CDR3 coding sequence is TGTGCCACCAGTGACGGGGGCTACGAGCAGTACTTC. Protein sequence: CATSDGGYEQYF.

This clonotype has a handful of counts. In DNA form, the CDR3 reads TGCAGTGCTAGAGGCGGGAACTACAATGAGCAGTTCTTC. Translating gives CSARGGNYNEQFF. The V call is TRBV20-1, the J call TRBJ2-1; possibly TRBD2 for D (6 bases). V was trimmed by 1 base and J by 3 bases, leaving 7 bases between them. CDR3 length: 13 residues. CDR1 DFQATT and CDR2 SNEGSKA come from the germline V gene (reference sequence).

There are a few counts of this clonotype. V usage is TRBV7-2 and J usage is TRBJ2-3, with 8 bases fitting TRBD2. This CDR3 is 16 amino acids long. Per the germline V gene, CDR1 is SGHTA and CDR2 is FQGNSA. V dropped 3 bases and J dropped 1; count of bases not matched to a gene: 6. The CDR3 region has the DNA TGTGCCAGCAGCTTTGCCGGGACTAGGGGCACAGATACGCAGTATTTT. Its translation is CASSFAGTRGTDTQYF.

This clonotype was found a few times. This chain joins TRBV12-3 or TRBV12-4 and TRBJ1-4, with D tentatively TRBD1 (5 bases). V dropped 3 bases and J dropped 8 bases, with 13 bases sitting between them. The CDR3 has 14 amino acids. Written as DNA, the CDR3 is TGTGCCAGCAGTTTGGGGCAGCGATTAGAAAAACTGTTTTTT. Translated: CASSLGQRLEKLFF.

This chain links TRBV7-8 with TRBJ2-1, with a possible D match to TRBD2 (5 bases). The germline V and J ends were trimmed by 2 bases and 6 bases, with 14 bases remaining between them. Germline CDR1 reads SGHVS; CDR2 reads FQNEAQ. CDR3 size: 15 residues. Here the CDR3 reads CASSLLGGYINEQFF. The CDR3 nucleotides read TGTGCCAGCAGCTTATTGGGCGGGTATATCAATGAGCAGTTCTTC.